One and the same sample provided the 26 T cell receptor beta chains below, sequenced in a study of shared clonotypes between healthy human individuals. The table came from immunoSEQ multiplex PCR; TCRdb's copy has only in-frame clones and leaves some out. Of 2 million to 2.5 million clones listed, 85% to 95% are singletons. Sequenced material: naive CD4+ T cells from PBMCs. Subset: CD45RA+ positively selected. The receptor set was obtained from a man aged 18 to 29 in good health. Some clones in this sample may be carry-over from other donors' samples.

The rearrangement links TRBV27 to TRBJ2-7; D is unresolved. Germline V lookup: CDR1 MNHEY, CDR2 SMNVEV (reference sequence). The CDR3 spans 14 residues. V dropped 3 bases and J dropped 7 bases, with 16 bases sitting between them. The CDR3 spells CASSFALPFGEQYF. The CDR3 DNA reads TGTGCCAGCAGTTTTGCGTTGCCCTTCGGGGAGCAGTACTTC.

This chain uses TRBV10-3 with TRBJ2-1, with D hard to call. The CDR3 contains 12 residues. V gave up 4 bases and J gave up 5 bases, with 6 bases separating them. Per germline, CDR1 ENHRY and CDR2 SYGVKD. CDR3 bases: TGTGCCATCAGTGCAACGAACAATGAGCAGTTCTTC. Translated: CAISATNNEQFF.

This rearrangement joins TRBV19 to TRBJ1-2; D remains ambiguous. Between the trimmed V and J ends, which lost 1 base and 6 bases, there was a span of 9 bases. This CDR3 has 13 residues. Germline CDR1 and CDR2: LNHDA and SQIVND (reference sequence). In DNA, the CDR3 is TGTGCCAGTAGTATAGTCCGAGGAGATGGCTACACCTTC. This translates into CASSIVRGDGYTF.

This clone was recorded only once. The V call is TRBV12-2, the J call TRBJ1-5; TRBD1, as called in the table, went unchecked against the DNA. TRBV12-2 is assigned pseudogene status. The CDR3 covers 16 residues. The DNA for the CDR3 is TGTGCAAGTCGCTTAGGTCGACAGGGAGGCAATCAGCCCCAGCATTTT. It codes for CASRLGRQGGNQPQHF.

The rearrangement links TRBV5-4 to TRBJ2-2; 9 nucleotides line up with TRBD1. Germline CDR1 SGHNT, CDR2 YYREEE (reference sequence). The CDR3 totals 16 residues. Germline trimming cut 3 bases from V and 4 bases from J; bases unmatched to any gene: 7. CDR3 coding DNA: TGTGCCAGCAGCTCCGGGACAGGGATTTCCACCGGGGAGCTGTTTTTT. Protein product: CASSSGTGISTGELFF.

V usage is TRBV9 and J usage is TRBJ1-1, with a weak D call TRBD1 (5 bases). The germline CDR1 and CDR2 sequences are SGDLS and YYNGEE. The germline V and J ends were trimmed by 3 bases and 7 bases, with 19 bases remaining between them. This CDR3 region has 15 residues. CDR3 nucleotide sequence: TGTGCCAGCAGCGACCCAGGGTATCTCCCGAATGAAGCTTTCTTT. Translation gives CASSDPGYLPNEAFF.

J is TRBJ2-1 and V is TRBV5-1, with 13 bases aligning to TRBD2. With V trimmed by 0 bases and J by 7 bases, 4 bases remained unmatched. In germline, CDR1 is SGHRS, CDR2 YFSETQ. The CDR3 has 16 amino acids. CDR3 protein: CASSLGTSGSENEQFF. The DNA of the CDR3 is TGCGCCAGCAGCTTGGGGACTAGCGGGAGCGAAAATGAGCAGTTCTTC.

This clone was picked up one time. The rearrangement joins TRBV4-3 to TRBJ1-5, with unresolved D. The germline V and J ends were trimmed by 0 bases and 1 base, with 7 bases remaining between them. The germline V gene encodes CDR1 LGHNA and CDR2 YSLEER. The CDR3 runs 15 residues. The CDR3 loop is CASSQDGASNQPQHF. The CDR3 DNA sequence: TGCGCCAGCAGCCAAGACGGAGCCAGCAATCAGCCCCAGCATTTT.

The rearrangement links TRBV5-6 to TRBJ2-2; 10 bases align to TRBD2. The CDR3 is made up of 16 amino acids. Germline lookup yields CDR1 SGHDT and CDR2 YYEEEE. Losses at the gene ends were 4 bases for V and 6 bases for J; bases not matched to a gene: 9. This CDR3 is CASSPGLAHKAGELFF. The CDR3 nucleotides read TGTGCCAGCAGCCCGGGACTAGCGCATAAGGCCGGGGAGCTGTTTTTT.

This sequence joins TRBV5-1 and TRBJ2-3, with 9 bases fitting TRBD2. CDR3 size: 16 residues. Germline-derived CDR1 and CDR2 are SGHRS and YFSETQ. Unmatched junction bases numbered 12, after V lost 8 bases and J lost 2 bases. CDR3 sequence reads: CASTPSTSGITDTQYF. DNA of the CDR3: TGCGCCAGTACACCATCGACTAGCGGAATCACAGATACGCAGTATTTT.

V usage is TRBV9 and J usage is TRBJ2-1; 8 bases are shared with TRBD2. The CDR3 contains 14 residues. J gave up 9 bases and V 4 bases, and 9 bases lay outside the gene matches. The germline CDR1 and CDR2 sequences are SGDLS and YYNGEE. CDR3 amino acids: CASSPAGGPSEQFF. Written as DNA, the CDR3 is TGTGCCAGCAGCCCTGCGGGGGGTCCAAGTGAGCAGTTCTTC.

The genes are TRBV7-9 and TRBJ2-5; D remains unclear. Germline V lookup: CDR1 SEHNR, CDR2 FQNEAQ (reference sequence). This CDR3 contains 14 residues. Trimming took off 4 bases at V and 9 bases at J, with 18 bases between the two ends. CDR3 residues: CASSSGVEFWAQYF. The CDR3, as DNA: TGTGCCAGCAGCTCTGGGGTGGAGTTCTGGGCCCAGTACTTC.

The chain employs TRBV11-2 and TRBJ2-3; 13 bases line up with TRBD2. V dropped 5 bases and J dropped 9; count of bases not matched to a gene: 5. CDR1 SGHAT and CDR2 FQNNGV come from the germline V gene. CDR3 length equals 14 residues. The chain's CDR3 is CASSLGLAGRTQYF. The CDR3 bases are TGTGCCAGCAGCCTGGGACTAGCGGGACGGACGCAGTATTTT.

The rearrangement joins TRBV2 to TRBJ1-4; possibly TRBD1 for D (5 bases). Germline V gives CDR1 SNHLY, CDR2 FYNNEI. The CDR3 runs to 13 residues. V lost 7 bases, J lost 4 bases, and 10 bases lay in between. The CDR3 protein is CASTTGFNEKLFF. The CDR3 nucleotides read TGTGCCAGCACAACAGGCTTTAATGAAAAACTGTTTTTT.

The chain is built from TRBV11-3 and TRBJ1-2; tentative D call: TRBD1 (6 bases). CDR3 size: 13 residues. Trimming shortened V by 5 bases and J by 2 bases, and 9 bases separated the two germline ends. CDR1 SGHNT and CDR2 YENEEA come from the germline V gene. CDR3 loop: CASSQTGNYGYTF. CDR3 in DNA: TGTGCCAGCAGCCAGACAGGCAACTATGGCTACACCTTC.

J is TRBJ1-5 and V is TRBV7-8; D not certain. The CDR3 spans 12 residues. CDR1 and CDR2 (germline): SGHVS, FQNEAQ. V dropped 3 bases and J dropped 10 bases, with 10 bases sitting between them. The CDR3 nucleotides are TGTGCCAGCAGCTTCGACAATGGCCCCCAGCATTTT. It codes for CASSFDNGPQHF. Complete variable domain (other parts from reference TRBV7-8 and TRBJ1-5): GAGVSQSPRYKVAKRGQDVALRCDPISGHVSLFWYQQALGQGPEFLTYFQNEAQLDKSGLPSDRFFAERPEGSVSTLKIQRTQQEDSAVYLCASSFDNGPQHFGDGTRLSIL.

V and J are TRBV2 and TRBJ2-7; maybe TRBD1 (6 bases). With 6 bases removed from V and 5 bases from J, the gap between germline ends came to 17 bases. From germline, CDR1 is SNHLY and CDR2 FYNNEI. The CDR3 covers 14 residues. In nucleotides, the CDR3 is TGTGCCAGCAGGACTGTACAGGGTGCCCACGAGCAGTACTTC. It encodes CASRTVQGAHEQYF.

CDR3 amino acids: CASSPGSYNEQFF. As DNA, the CDR3 is TGTGCCAGCAGTCCCGGGAGCTACAATGAGCAGTTCTTC. This sequence joins TRBV6-4 and TRBJ2-1; maybe TRBD2 (6 bases). CDR1 is MRHNA, CDR2 SNTAGT, per germline. The V end was cut by 5 bases, the J end by 3 bases, with 8 bases between. The length of the CDR3 is 13 residues.

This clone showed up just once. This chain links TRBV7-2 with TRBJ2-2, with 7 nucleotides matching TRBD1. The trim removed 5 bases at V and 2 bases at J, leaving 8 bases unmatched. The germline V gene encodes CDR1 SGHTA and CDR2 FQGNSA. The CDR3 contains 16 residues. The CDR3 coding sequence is TGTGCCAGCAGCCTACCTGACAGGGTAAACACCGGGGAGCTGTTTTTT. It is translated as CASSLPDRVNTGELFF.

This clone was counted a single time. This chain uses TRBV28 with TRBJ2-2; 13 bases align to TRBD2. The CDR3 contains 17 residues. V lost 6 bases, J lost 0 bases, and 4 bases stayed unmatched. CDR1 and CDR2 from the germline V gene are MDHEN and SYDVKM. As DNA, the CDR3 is TGTGCCAGCAGGGGACTAGCGGGACAATCGAACACCGGGGAGCTGTTTTTT. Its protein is CASRGLAGQSNTGELFF.

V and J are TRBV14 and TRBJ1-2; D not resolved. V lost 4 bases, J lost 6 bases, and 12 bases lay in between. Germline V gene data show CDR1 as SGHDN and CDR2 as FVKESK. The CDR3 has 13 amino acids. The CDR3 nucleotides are TGTGCCAGCAGCCTCCGCCCCGGGGATGGCTACACCTTC. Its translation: CASSLRPGDGYTF.

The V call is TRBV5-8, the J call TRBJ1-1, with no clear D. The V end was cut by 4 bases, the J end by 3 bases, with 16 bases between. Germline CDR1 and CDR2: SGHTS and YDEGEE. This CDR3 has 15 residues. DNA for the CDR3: TGTGCCAGCAGCACCCCGGTGAGCGGCGACACTGAAGCTTTCTTT. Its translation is CASSTPVSGDTEAFF.

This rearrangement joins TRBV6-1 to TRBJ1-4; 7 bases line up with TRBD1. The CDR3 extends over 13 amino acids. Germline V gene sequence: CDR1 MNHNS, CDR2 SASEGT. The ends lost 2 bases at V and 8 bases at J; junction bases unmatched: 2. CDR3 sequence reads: CASSERGREKLFF. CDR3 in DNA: TGTGCCAGCAGTGAAAGGGGGCGGGAAAAACTGTTTTTT.

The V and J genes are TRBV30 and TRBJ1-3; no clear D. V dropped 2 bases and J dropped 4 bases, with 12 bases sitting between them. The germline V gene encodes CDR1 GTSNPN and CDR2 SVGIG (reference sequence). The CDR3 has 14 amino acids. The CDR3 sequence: CAWSSDSGGNTIYF. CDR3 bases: TGTGCCTGGAGTAGTGACTCGGGGGGAAACACCATATATTTT.

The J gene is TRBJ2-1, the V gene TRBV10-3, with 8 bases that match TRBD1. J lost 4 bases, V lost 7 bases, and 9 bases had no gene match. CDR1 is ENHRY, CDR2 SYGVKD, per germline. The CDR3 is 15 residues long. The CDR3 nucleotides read TGTGCCATCACCCGAGACAGGGGAAGGTACAATGAGCAGTTCTTC. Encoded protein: CAITRDRGRYNEQFF.

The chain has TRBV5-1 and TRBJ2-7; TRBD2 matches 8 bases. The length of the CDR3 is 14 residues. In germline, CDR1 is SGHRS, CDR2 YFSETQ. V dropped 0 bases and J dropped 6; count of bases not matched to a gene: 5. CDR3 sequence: CASSLGAGVPEQYF. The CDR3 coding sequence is TGCGCCAGCAGCTTGGGAGCGGGAGTCCCCGAGCAGTACTTC.